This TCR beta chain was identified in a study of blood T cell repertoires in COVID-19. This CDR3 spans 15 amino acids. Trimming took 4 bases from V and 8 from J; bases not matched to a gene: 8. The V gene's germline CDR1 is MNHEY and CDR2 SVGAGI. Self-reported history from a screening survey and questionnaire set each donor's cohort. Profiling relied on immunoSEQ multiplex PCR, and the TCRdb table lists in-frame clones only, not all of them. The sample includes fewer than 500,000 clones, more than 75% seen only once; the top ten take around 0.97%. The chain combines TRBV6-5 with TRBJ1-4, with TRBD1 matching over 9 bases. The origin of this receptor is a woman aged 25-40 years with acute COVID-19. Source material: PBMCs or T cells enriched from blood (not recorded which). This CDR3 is CASSSRDREMEKLFF. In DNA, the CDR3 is TGTGCCAGCAGTTCTAGGGACAGGGAGATGGAAAAACTGTTTTTT.